This T cell receptor (beta chain) is drawn from a study of response to subunit inactivated influenza vaccine. TCRdb analysed the RT-PCR reads with MiXCR anew, one entry per CDR3 protein. The top ten clones hold roughly 10% of a sample with 530,000 or so distinct CDR3 sequences, approximately 12% of them seen once. Trimming removed 6 bases from V and 5 bases from J, with 8 bases in between. CDR1 and CDR2 from the germline V gene are LGHDT and YNNKEL (reference sequence). This CDR3 has 11 residues. Whole-study results and caveats: The authors proposed limited new T cell recruitment per seasonal influenza vaccination.

On this clonotype itself: Its target is unknown.

Sample: PBMCs from blood, taken on the day of vaccination. The genes are TRBV3-1 and TRBJ2-7; D is ambiguous. This sequence was found in a man in his fifties or sixties who received an inactivated influenza vaccine. The CDR3 region is CASRRRNEQYF. CDR3 DNA sequence: TGTGCCAGCAGGCGCCGGAACGAGCAGTACTTC.